This TCR beta chain was sequenced during a study of radiotherapy plus CTLA-4 blockade in lung cancer. The V end lost 7 bases, the J end lost 3 bases, and 10 bases lay between the germline ends. The CDR3 totals 13 residues. Germline lookup yields CDR1 LNHDA and CDR2 SQIVND (reference sequence). Sequencing was performed with immunoSEQ multiplex PCR; in TCRdb, only in-frame clones are kept and a portion is missing. This repertoire shows more than 80,000 clones, over 65% found once; its top ten account for about 2.2%. The receptor's source is a human donor with non-small cell lung cancer that progressed on radiotherapy plus ipilimumab. Some clones in this sample may be carry-over from other donors' samples. Sequencing was performed on peripheral blood, taken from a patient treated with radiotherapy plus ipilimumab. The V gene is TRBV19, the J gene TRBJ1-3; D not resolved. Here the CDR3 reads CASKKWGGNTIYF. For the CDR3, the DNA is TGTGCCAGTAAAAAGTGGGGTGGAAACACCATATATTTT. Filled out from reference TRBV19 and TRBJ1-3, the complete variable domain reads DGGITQSPKYLFRKEGQNVTLSCEQNLNHDAMYWYRQDPGQGLRLIYYSQIVNDFQKGDIAEGYSVSREKKESFPLTVTSAQKNPTAFYLCASKKWGGNTIYFGEGSWLTVV.